The entry that follows covers one T cell receptor (beta chain) sequence. This record belongs to a study of T cells after somatic rescue of genetic block. Using immunoSEQ multiplex PCR, the repertoire was profiled, and TCRdb retains in-frame clones only, with some absent. Counted here are 65,000 to 70,000 clones, roughly 92% occurring once; the ten biggest clones make up 2.9%. CDR3 size: 18 residues. Germline V CDR1 and CDR2: MNHNS, SASEGT. V shed 2 bases and J shed 0 bases, with 14 bases lying between them. This receptor was obtained from a man aged 35-49 years. The chain is built from TRBV6-1 and TRBJ2-6; the D is unclear. The sequencing input was peripheral blood mononuclear cells (PBMCs). CDR3 sequence reads: CASSETGNGVSGANVLTF. CDR3 DNA sequence: TGTGCCAGCAGTGAAACCGGTAATGGGGTCTCTGGGGCCAACGTCCTGACTTTC.